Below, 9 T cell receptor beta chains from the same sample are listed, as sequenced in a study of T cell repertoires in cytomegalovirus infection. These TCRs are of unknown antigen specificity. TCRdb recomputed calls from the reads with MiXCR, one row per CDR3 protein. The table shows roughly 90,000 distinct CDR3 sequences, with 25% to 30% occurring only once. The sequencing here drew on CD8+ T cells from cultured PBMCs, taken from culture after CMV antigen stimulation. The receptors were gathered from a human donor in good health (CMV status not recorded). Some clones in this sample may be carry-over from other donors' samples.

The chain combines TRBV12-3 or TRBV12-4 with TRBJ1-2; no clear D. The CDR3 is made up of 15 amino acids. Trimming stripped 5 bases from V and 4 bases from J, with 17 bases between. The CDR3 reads CASSPFGLMSYGYTF. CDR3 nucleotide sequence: TGTGCCAGCAGTCCCTTTGGGCTCATGAGCTATGGCTACACCTTC.

CDR3 in DNA: TGTGCCAGCAGTTACTCGAGTTTAGGCACCGGGGAGCTGTTTTTT. It specifies CASSYSSLGTGELFF. This chain connects TRBV6-5 to TRBJ2-2; the D is unclear. The germline V gene has CDR1 MNHEY and CDR2 SVGAGI. The CDR3 extends over 15 amino acids. The ends were cut back, 0 bases at V and 4 bases at J, with 9 bases in the middle.

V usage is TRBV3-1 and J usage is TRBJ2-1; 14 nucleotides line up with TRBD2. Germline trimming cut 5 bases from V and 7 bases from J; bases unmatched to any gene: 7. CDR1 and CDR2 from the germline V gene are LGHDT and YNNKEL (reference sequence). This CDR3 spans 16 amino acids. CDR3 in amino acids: CASSFPTSGGANEQFF. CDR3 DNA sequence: TGTGCCAGCAGCTTCCCGACTAGCGGGGGGGCAAATGAGCAGTTCTTC.

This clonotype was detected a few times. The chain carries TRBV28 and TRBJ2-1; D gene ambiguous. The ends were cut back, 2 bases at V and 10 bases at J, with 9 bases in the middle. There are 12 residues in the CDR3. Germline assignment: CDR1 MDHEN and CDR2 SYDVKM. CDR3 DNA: TGTGCCAGCAGTTTAGGTGGGCCCGAGCAGTTCTTC. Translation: CASSLGGPEQFF.

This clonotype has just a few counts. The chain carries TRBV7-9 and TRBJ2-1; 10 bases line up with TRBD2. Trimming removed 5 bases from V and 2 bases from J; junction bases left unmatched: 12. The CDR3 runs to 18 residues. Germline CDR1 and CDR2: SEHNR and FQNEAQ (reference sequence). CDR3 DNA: TGTGCCAGCAGCCCTAGGGCAGCGGGGGGGGCTACCTACAATGAGCAGTTCTTC. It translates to CASSPRAAGGATYNEQFF.

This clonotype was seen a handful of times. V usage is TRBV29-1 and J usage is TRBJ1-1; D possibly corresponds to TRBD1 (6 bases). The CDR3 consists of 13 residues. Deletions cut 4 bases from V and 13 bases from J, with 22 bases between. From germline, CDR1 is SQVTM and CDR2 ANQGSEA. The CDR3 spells CSVGARDTTRGFF. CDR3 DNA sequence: TGCAGCGTTGGTGCCCGGGACACTACAAGGGGTTTCTTT.

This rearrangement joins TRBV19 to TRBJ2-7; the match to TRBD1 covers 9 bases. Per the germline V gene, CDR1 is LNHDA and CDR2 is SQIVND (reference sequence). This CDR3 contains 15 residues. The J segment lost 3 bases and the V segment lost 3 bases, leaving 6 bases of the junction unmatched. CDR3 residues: CASSMGQGFGYEQYF. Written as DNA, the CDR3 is TGTGCCAGTAGTATGGGACAGGGCTTTGGCTACGAGCAGTACTTC.

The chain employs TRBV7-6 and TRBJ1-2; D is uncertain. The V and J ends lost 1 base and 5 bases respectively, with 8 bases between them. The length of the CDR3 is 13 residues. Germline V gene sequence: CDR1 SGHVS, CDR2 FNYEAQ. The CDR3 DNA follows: TGTGCCAGCAGCTTAGTCGCGGGGTATGGCTACACCTTC. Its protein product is CASSLVAGYGYTF. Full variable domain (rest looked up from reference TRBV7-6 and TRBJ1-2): GAGVSQSPRYKVTKRGQDVALRCDPISGHVSLYWYRQALGQGPEFLTYFNYEAQQDKSGLPNDRFSAERPEGSISTLTIQRTEQRDSAMYRCASSLVAGYGYTFGSGTRLTVV.

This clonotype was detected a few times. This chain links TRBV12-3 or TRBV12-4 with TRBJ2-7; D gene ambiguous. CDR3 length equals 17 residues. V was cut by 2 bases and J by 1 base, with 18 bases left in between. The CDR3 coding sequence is TGTGCCAGCAGTTTAAGTCTGGCTCGCACCCCATCCTACGAGCAGTACTTC. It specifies CASSLSLARTPSYEQYF.